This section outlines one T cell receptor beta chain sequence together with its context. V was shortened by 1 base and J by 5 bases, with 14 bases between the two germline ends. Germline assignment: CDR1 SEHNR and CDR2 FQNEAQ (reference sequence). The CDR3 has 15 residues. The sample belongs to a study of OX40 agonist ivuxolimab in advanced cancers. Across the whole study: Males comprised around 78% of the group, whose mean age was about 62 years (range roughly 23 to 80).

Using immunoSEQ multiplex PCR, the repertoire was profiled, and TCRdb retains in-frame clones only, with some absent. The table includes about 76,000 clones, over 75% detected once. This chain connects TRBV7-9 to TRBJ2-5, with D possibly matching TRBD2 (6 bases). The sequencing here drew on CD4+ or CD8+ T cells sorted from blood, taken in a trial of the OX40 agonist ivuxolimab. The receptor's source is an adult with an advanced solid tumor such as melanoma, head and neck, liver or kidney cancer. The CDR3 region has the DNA TGTGCCAGCAGCTTAGGTATTTCCGGAGGGGAGACCCAGTACTTC. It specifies CASSLGISGGETQYF.